This T cell receptor (beta chain) was observed in a study of vaccination effects on CD4 cells after COVID-19. Profiling relied on immunoSEQ multiplex PCR, and the TCRdb table lists in-frame clones only, not all of them. The sample holds some 69,000 clones, over 70% seen once. This clone came up a few times. Its antigen remains unknown. This CDR3 is 15 amino acids long. The V segment lost 1 base and the J segment 2 bases; nucleotides outside the gene matches: 5. Germline V gene lookup returns CDR1 GTSNPN and CDR2 SVGIG (reference sequence). Antigen-specific CD4+ T cells were first expanded with viral peptide pools by the ViraFEST assay and only then sequenced. When around ten days of culture had elapsed, CD4+ T cells were isolated. Two-dose vaccination with either BNT162b2 or mRNA-1273 was given to the participants.

The chain links TRBV30 to TRBJ1-5; 7 bases match TRBD1. The receptor was derived from a human donor who received a COVID-19 vaccine. Sequences were derived from CD4+ T cells from PBMCs cultured with HCoV-229E spike peptides, sampled after COVID-19 vaccination. For the CDR3, the DNA is TGTGCCTGGAGTGGACAGGGACTAGGCAATCAGCCCCAGCATTTT. Residues: CAWSGQGLGNQPQHF.